Listed below are T cell receptor beta chains from one sample, sequenced in a study of somatic mutations in cytotoxic T cells in rheumatoid arthritis. The table came from immunoSEQ multiplex PCR; TCRdb's copy has only in-frame clones and leaves some out. The sample comprises approximately 33,000 clones, 70% to 85% of which are singletons, and roughly 3.2% rests with the top ten. Sequencing used CD8+ T cells sorted from blood. Source of these receptors: a man in his forties in good health. The CDR3 runs from the conserved cysteine through the conserved F or W. The order of the fields is J gene, V gene, clone size, D gene, CDR3 DNA, CDR3 protein. The D gene is left open where the match is weak. Only part of the rows carry a size: once, few, many, or a class if the clone is expanded.

TRBJ2-3,TRBV6-5,.,TRBD2,TGTGCCAGCTCCCGAACTAGCGGGAGCACAGATACGCAGTATTTT,CASSRTSGSTDTQYF
TRBJ1-4,TRBV13,.,.,TGTGCCAGCAGCTTAGGGCTTAATGAAAAACTGTTTTTT,CASSLGLNEKLFF
TRBJ2-1,TRBV6-4,.,TRBD2,TGTGCCAGCAGTGGGAGGGAGGGCCACGATGAGCAGTTCTTC,CASSGREGHDEQFF
TRBJ1-2,TRBV28,once,TRBD1,TGTGCCAGCAGTTCCGACAGGGTCGATGGCTACACCTTC,CASSSDRVDGYTF
TRBJ2-1,TRBV9,.,TRBD2,TGTGCCAGCAGCCCGCATGGGGGGGGAGAGAGGTACAATGAGCAGTTCTTC,CASSPHGGGERYNEQFF
TRBJ2-2,TRBV28,.,TRBD1,TGTGCCAGCAGTTTGACAGGGGGAAGGTCCGGGGAGCTGTTTTTT,CASSLTGGRSGELFF
TRBJ2-3,TRBV7-6,.,TRBD1,TGTGCCAGCAGCCGGACAGGGGCTAGCACAGATACGCAGTATTTT,CASSRTGASTDTQYF
TRBJ2-2,TRBV27,.,TRBD2,TGTGCCAGCAGTCGGACGCTGGCGGGAGAATCCACCGGGGAGCTGTTTTTT,CASSRTLAGESTGELFF
TRBJ2-7,TRBV2,.,.,TGTGCCAGCAGTCCCCGGGACCCTCAGCAGTACTTC,CASSPRDPQQYF
TRBJ1-1,TRBV19,.,TRBD1,TGTGCCAGCGCTGGGGACAGAACGATAGACACTGAAGCTTTCTTT,CASAGDRTIDTEAFF
TRBJ2-7,TRBV19,.,.,TGTGCCAGTAGTACCTCGACAGGCGGCTACGAGCAGTACTTC,CASSTSTGGYEQYF
TRBJ2-7,TRBV27,.,TRBD1,TGTGCCAGCAGCAAGACAGGGCGCTCCTACGAGCAGTACTTC,CASSKTGRSYEQYF
TRBJ2-5,TRBV29-1,.,.,TGCAGCGTGGGACCAAAGATCCGAGAGACCCAGTACTTC,CSVGPKIRETQYF
TRBJ2-7,TRBV4-1,.,TRBD1,TGCGCCAGCAGCCAGGCCGGGACAGGGTCCTACGAGCAGTACTTC,CASSQAGTGSYEQYF
TRBJ1-4,TRBV27,.,.,TGTGCCAGCAGTTTAAAAGGAGGTCAAACTAATGAAAAACTGTTTTTT,CASSLKGGQTNEKLFF
TRBJ2-1,TRBV27,.,.,TGTGCCAGCAGTCTCGGAGGGGGCTCCTACAATGAGCAGTTCTTC,CASSLGGGSYNEQFF
TRBJ2-5,TRBV7-8,.,.,TGTGCCAGCAGCTTGGATCAAGAGACCCAGTACTTC,CASSLDQETQYF
TRBJ1-5,TRBV28,.,TRBD1,TGTGCCAGCAGTTTGATACAGGGGGCGCGGCAGCCCCAGCATTTT,CASSLIQGARQPQHF
TRBJ2-5,TRBV15,.,.,TGTGCCACCCGCCCTAGCTCTGGAGAGACCCAGTACTTC,CATRPSSGETQYF
TRBJ2-5,TRBV2,.,.,TGTGCCAGCAGAGACGAGGGGGTGATGACCCAGTACTTC,CASRDEGVMTQYF
TRBJ2-7,TRBV5-4,.,.,TGTGCCAGCAGCGGGTGGGGGTACGAGCAGTACTTC,CASSGWGYEQYF
TRBJ2-3,TRBV5-8,.,.,TGTGCCAGCAGCTTGTATGCCGGTCAGGGGCCCACAGATACGCAGTATTTT,CASSLYAGQGPTDTQYF
TRBJ2-1,TRBV29-1,.,.,TGCAGCGTTGAAGAGAACAATGAGCAGTTCTTC,CSVEENNEQFF
TRBJ2-7,TRBV4-1,.,TRBD2,TGCGCCAGCAGCCAAATGCGGGAGTTGGGCGAGCAGTACTTC,CASSQMRELGEQYF
TRBJ2-1,TRBV18,.,.,TGTGCCAGCTCAGCTCCTAGCACGTACAATGAGCAGTTCTTC,CASSAPSTYNEQFF
TRBJ2-1,TRBV4-1,.,.,TGCGCCAGCAGCCCCCTCGGGGGACAACGCGAGCCCCGAGCGTACAATGAGCAGTTCTTC,CASSPLGGQREPRAYNEQFF
TRBJ2-7,TRBV4-1,.,TRBD2,TGCGCCAGCAGCCCGGAACCGGGACTAGCTACCGAGCAGTACTTC,CASSPEPGLATEQYF
TRBJ1-5,TRBV19,few,.,TGTGCCAGTAGTCCCGCCTCGCGGGGGCCCGAGAGCAATCAGCCCCAGCATTTT,CASSPASRGPESNQPQHF
TRBJ2-7,TRBV10-1,few,.,TGCGCCAGCAGTGAGTCGGGGGTAAGCGAGCAGTACTTC,CASSESGVSEQYF
TRBJ2-7,TRBV14,.,TRBD2,TGTGCCAGCAGCCAAGAGCGGACTAGCGGGGTCTGGGTCTACGAGCAGTACTTC,CASSQERTSGVWVYEQYF
TRBJ2-1,TRBV11-1,.,.,TGTGCCAGCAGCCCCGGCAGGGGGGATTACAATGAGCAGTTCTTC,CASSPGRGDYNEQFF
TRBJ2-7,TRBV6-1,.,.,TGTGCCAGCAGTGACGGACCTCCCTACGAGCAGTACTTC,CASSDGPPYEQYF
TRBJ2-1,TRBV7-9,.,TRBD2,TGTGCCAGCAGCTTAGATCTGGGGGGAGGGTACAATGAGCAGTTCTTC,CASSLDLGGGYNEQFF
TRBJ2-5,TRBV19,few,.,TGTGCCAGTAGTATGTCGTCCCAAGAGACCCAGTACTTC,CASSMSSQETQYF
TRBJ2-1,TRBV6-5,.,TRBD2,TGTGCCAGCCGGACTAGGAGCTACAATGAGCAGTTCTTC,CASRTRSYNEQFF
TRBJ2-7,TRBV27,.,TRBD1,TGTGCCAGCAGTTTTGGGACAGGAGCCTACGAGCAGTACTTC,CASSFGTGAYEQYF
TRBJ2-1,TRBV27,.,.,TGTGCCAGCAGACATGAGGCAGGGGCCTATTACAATGAGCAGTTCTTC,CASRHEAGAYYNEQFF
TRBJ2-3,TRBV27,.,TRBD1,TGTGCCAGCAGTTTCTACAGGGGAAACACAGATACGCAGTATTTT,CASSFYRGNTDTQYF
TRBJ1-5,TRBV7-2,.,.,TGTGCCAGCAGCCCGACCAGGGGCGGGAGCAATCAGCCCCAGCATTTT,CASSPTRGGSNQPQHF
TRBJ2-7,TRBV5-1,.,TRBD2,TGCGCCAGCAGCTTGGGCGGGAGGGCCTACGAGCAGTACTTC,CASSLGGRAYEQYF
TRBJ1-3,TRBV5-1,.,.,TGCGCCAGCAGCTTGGACCGGGGCTCTGGAAACACCATATATTTT,CASSLDRGSGNTIYF
TRBJ2-7,TRBV27,.,TRBD2,TGTGCCAGCAGTTTGGCTAGCGGGACCTACGAGCAGTACTTC,CASSLASGTYEQYF
TRBJ2-1,TRBV4-1,.,.,TGCGCCAGCAGCCAAGATTCACTCAGCGATGAGCAGTTCTTC,CASSQDSLSDEQFF